The following is a T cell receptor beta chain sequence with its context. TCRdb re-called the 5' RACE reads; every CDR3 protein appears as one record, without DNA. The listing records some 600,000 distinct CDR3 sequences. This sample was included in a study of T cells expressing NK-cell markers. Germline loops: CDR1 MNHEY, CDR2 SVGEGT. The CDR3 loop spans 14 amino acids. The V gene is TRBV6-2 or TRBV6-3, the J gene TRBJ2-1; the D call from TCRdb, TRBD2, cannot be confirmed without DNA. This sequence originates from a man in his late teens or twenties in good health. The sequencing input was blood T cells: a sorted CD56 or NKG2C T cell subset, CD4+ or CD8+ T cells, or bulk PBMC T cells (not recorded which). CDR3: CARRAGPTYNEQFF.